This TCR beta chain was recorded in a study of blood T cell repertoires in COVID-19. Whole-study context: Whether acute or convalescent, the COVID-19 samples came from the United States, Italy and Spain. T cells, B-cell-depleted T cells, or PBMCs supplied cDNA or gDNA.

Original processing methods: Reference gene primer amplification gave nucleated cell count estimates. The repertoire was sequenced with immunoSEQ multiplex PCR; TCRdb's copy has only in-frame clones and lacks some. The V and J calls and clone size are taken from that table; D and trimming were inferred from the DNA. The sample has 450,000 to 500,000 clones, 70% to 90% seen once; the top ten hold more than 3%. CDR3 length equals 12 residues. Germline V gene lookup returns CDR1 SGHRS and CDR2 YFSETQ. V shed 4 bases and J shed 6 bases, with 10 bases lying between them. The gene calls are TRBV5-1 and TRBJ1-2, with unresolved D. This clonotype originated in a human donor in a cohort sampled during active COVID-19. The specimen sequenced was peripheral blood. CDR3 residues: CASSTEFNGYTF. The CDR3 DNA sequence: TGCGCCAGCAGCACAGAATTCAATGGCTACACCTTC.